These T cell receptor beta chains were read from a single sample in a study of shared clonotypes between healthy human individuals. Libraries were prepared by immunoSEQ multiplex PCR; TCRdb keeps only in-frame clonotypes and omits some of them. The sample has about 530,000 clones, almost 97% seen once. Source material: naive CD4+ T cells sorted from blood. The receptors derive from a woman in her twenties or thirties in good health. Both conserved end residues are part of each CDR3. The order of the fields is CDR3 DNA, CDR3 protein, clone size, J gene, D gene, V gene. A D gene is named only where the DNA matches it firmly. Size is omitted from some rows. Given values are once, few, many or a class for expanded clones.

CDR3 DNA: TGCAGCGTTGTTAGGGGTGCGGACACTGAAGCTTTCTTT
CDR3 protein: CSVVRGADTEAFF
clone size: -
J gene: TRBJ1-1
D gene: -
V gene: TRBV29-1

CDR3 DNA: TGTGCCAGCACCCGAGGACTAACATCGAATACCATTGGGACCGGGGAGCTGTTTTTT
CDR3 protein: CASTRGLTSNTIGTGELFF
clone size: -
J gene: TRBJ2-2
D gene: -
V gene: TRBV11-2

CDR3 DNA: TGTGCCAGCGGACATCCAGGAAAACTGTTTTTT
CDR3 protein: CASGHPGKLFF
clone size: -
J gene: TRBJ1-4
D gene: -
V gene: TRBV6-5

CDR3 DNA: TGTGCCAGCAGCTTAAGGAGGAACACTGAAGCTTTCTTT
CDR3 protein: CASSLRRNTEAFF
clone size: -
J gene: TRBJ1-1
D gene: -
V gene: TRBV7-6

CDR3 DNA: TGTGCCAGCAGAGAGACAGGGCTCACTGAAGCTTTCTTT
CDR3 protein: CASRETGLTEAFF
clone size: -
J gene: TRBJ1-1
D gene: TRBD1
V gene: TRBV2

CDR3 DNA: TGTGCCAGCTTAAACAACAGGCCAACCTCCTACGAGCAGTACTTC
CDR3 protein: CASLNNRPTSYEQYF
clone size: once
J gene: TRBJ2-7
D gene: -
V gene: TRBV21-1

CDR3 DNA: TGCAGCGCCGCGGGACGGATGAACACTGAAGCTTTCTTT
CDR3 protein: CSAAGRMNTEAFF
clone size: -
J gene: TRBJ1-1
D gene: -
V gene: TRBV29-1

CDR3 DNA: TGTGCCAGCAGCTTTGGCGGGACAGAGACCCAGTACTTC
CDR3 protein: CASSFGGTETQYF
clone size: -
J gene: TRBJ2-5
D gene: -
V gene: TRBV7-9

CDR3 DNA: TGCGCCAGCAGCCATCTACAGGGGTTAGGTGGCTACACCTTC
CDR3 protein: CASSHLQGLGGYTF
clone size: -
J gene: TRBJ1-2
D gene: TRBD1
V gene: TRBV4-1

CDR3 DNA: TGTGCCAGCAGTTACCGAGGGACACCCATGGACTTC
CDR3 protein: CASSYRGTPMDF
clone size: once
J gene: TRBJ2-7
D gene: -
V gene: TRBV6-6

CDR3 DNA: TGCGCCAGCAGCTTGGCCAGTGTGAACACTGAAGCTTTCTTT
CDR3 protein: CASSLASVNTEAFF
clone size: -
J gene: TRBJ1-1
D gene: -
V gene: TRBV5-1

CDR3 DNA: TGTGCCTCCTCAGGGGGACTCGCTGGAAACACCATATATTTT
CDR3 protein: CASSGGLAGNTIYF
clone size: -
J gene: TRBJ1-3
D gene: TRBD1
V gene: TRBV28

CDR3 DNA: TGTGCCAGTAGTATACTCCACGGGGGGGCGGCCAAAAACATTCAGTACTTC
CDR3 protein: CASSILHGGAAKNIQYF
clone size: -
J gene: TRBJ2-4
D gene: TRBD2
V gene: TRBV19

CDR3 DNA: TGTGCCAGCAGGACGGGGGGGACGGTAAGTTACGAGCAGTACTTC
CDR3 protein: CASRTGGTVSYEQYF
clone size: -
J gene: TRBJ2-7
D gene: TRBD2
V gene: TRBV6-1

CDR3 DNA: TGTGCCACCAGCATAGGATTCTTGAACACTGAAGCTTTCTTT
CDR3 protein: CATSIGFLNTEAFF
clone size: -
J gene: TRBJ1-1
D gene: -
V gene: TRBV15

CDR3 DNA: TGTGCCAGCAGTATACAGGGGACCGGGGAGCTGTTTTTT
CDR3 protein: CASSIQGTGELFF
clone size: -
J gene: TRBJ2-2
D gene: TRBD1
V gene: TRBV2

CDR3 DNA: TGTGCCTGGAGTGTACCCCAGACCTATGGCTACACCTTC
CDR3 protein: CAWSVPQTYGYTF
clone size: -
J gene: TRBJ1-2
D gene: -
V gene: TRBV30

CDR3 DNA: TGCGCCAGCAGGTCGACTAGTTCGTCCTACAATGAGCAGTTCTTC
CDR3 protein: CASRSTSSSYNEQFF
clone size: -
J gene: TRBJ2-1
D gene: -
V gene: TRBV5-1

CDR3 DNA: TGCGCCAGCAGCTTGGCTAGCGGGATGAGTGAGCAGTTCTTC
CDR3 protein: CASSLASGMSEQFF
clone size: -
J gene: TRBJ2-1
D gene: TRBD2
V gene: TRBV5-1

CDR3 DNA: TGTGCCAGCAGGGTCGGGGGGGCTAGCGGCTACGAGCAGTACTTC
CDR3 protein: CASRVGGASGYEQYF
clone size: -
J gene: TRBJ2-7
D gene: TRBD2
V gene: TRBV5-8

CDR3 DNA: TGTGCCAGCAGTGTACAGGCAACTAATGAAAAACTGTTTTTT
CDR3 protein: CASSVQATNEKLFF
clone size: -
J gene: TRBJ1-4
D gene: -
V gene: TRBV2

CDR3 DNA: TGTGCCAGCAGCGGCGTGACTAGCGGTATCTTC
CDR3 protein: CASSGVTSGIF
clone size: -
J gene: TRBJ2-1
D gene: TRBD2
V gene: TRBV28

CDR3 DNA: TGTGCCAGCCACGTGGGGGCGCAGATCTATGGCTACACCTTC
CDR3 protein: CASHVGAQIYGYTF
clone size: -
J gene: TRBJ1-2
D gene: -
V gene: TRBV5-4

CDR3 DNA: TGTGCCAGCTCACCCGGGCAGAACACTGAAGCTTTCTTT
CDR3 protein: CASSPGQNTEAFF
clone size: -
J gene: TRBJ1-1
D gene: -
V gene: TRBV18

CDR3 DNA: TGTGCCAGCAGTTCCCGATGGGCGGGGAGCAATCAGCCCCAGCATTTT
CDR3 protein: CASSSRWAGSNQPQHF
clone size: -
J gene: TRBJ1-5
D gene: -
V gene: TRBV28

CDR3 DNA: TGTGCCAGCTCACTCATGGACAGGGGGAACACTGAAGCTTTCTTT
CDR3 protein: CASSLMDRGNTEAFF
clone size: -
J gene: TRBJ1-1
D gene: TRBD1
V gene: TRBV18

CDR3 DNA: TGTGCCAGTAGTCGGCGGGAGGGACCAAGCGATGAAGCTTTCTTT
CDR3 protein: CASSRREGPSDEAFF
clone size: -
J gene: TRBJ1-1
D gene: -
V gene: TRBV19

CDR3 DNA: TGTGCCAGCAGTGGGAGCGGGAGGGGGTACAATGAGCAGTTCTTC
CDR3 protein: CASSGSGRGYNEQFF
clone size: -
J gene: TRBJ2-1
D gene: TRBD2
V gene: TRBV6-6

CDR3 DNA: TGTGCCAGTAGTATACGGGAGGGGAACATTCAGTACTTC
CDR3 protein: CASSIREGNIQYF
clone size: -
J gene: TRBJ2-4
D gene: TRBD2
V gene: TRBV19

CDR3 DNA: TGTGCCAGCAGCCCTGGGGGTCTGGAGACCCAGTACTTC
CDR3 protein: CASSPGGLETQYF
clone size: -
J gene: TRBJ2-5
D gene: -
V gene: TRBV6-6

CDR3 DNA: TGTGCCAGCAGTTTGATAGGGACAGGGGGCAATAGACAGCCCCAGCATTTT
CDR3 protein: CASSLIGTGGNRQPQHF
clone size: -
J gene: TRBJ1-5
D gene: TRBD1
V gene: TRBV28

CDR3 DNA: TGTGCCAGCAGCGTAGTGACACAGCACACTGAAGCTTTCTTT
CDR3 protein: CASSVVTQHTEAFF
clone size: -
J gene: TRBJ1-1
D gene: -
V gene: TRBV9

CDR3 DNA: TGTGCCAGCAGTTTAGGGGGGGGAAGTTGGCAGCCCCAGCATTTT
CDR3 protein: CASSLGGGSWQPQHF
clone size: -
J gene: TRBJ1-5
D gene: -
V gene: TRBV28

CDR3 DNA: TGTGCCAGCAGTTTTCCGGGGGGTAACTATGGCTACACCTTC
CDR3 protein: CASSFPGGNYGYTF
clone size: -
J gene: TRBJ1-2
D gene: -
V gene: TRBV28

CDR3 DNA: TGTGCCAGCAGTTGGGACAGGGAATACGAGCAGTACTTC
CDR3 protein: CASSWDREYEQYF
clone size: -
J gene: TRBJ2-7
D gene: TRBD1
V gene: TRBV2

CDR3 DNA: TGTGCCATCGGATCAAGAAACACTGAAGCTTTCTTT
CDR3 protein: CAIGSRNTEAFF
clone size: few
J gene: TRBJ1-1
D gene: -
V gene: TRBV10-3

CDR3 DNA: TGTGCCTGGAGACCCCAGGGACTAGCGGGGGAGACCCAGTACTTC
CDR3 protein: CAWRPQGLAGETQYF
clone size: -
J gene: TRBJ2-5
D gene: TRBD2
V gene: TRBV30

CDR3 DNA: TGTGCCAGCAGTTTATTGCTGGGGGTGCACGAGCAGTACTTC
CDR3 protein: CASSLLLGVHEQYF
clone size: -
J gene: TRBJ2-7
D gene: -
V gene: TRBV27

CDR3 DNA: TGCAGTGTTGGAGGGGCTTTCTTT
CDR3 protein: CSVGGAFF
clone size: -
J gene: TRBJ1-1
D gene: -
V gene: TRBV20-1

CDR3 DNA: TGTGCCATCAATGGGGGGAGAGCACAGCCCCAGCATTTT
CDR3 protein: CAINGGRAQPQHF
clone size: -
J gene: TRBJ1-5
D gene: -
V gene: TRBV10-3

CDR3 DNA: TGTGCCAGCAGCCAGGGTAGCGCGGAGACCCAATACTTC
CDR3 protein: CASSQGSAETQYF
clone size: -
J gene: TRBJ2-5
D gene: -
V gene: TRBV7-6

CDR3 DNA: TGCGCCAGCAGCTTCGGAGTAGAGACCCAGTACTTC
CDR3 protein: CASSFGVETQYF
clone size: once
J gene: TRBJ2-5
D gene: -
V gene: TRBV5-1

CDR3 DNA: TGTGCCAGCTCACCGTTCATGAGGAGCGGGAGTTTTACAGGGTCCTACGAGCAGTACTTC
CDR3 protein: CASSPFMRSGSFTGSYEQYF
clone size: -
J gene: TRBJ2-7
D gene: TRBD2
V gene: TRBV18

CDR3 DNA: TGCGCCAGCAGCCAAGACAGGGAGCAGTTCTTC
CDR3 protein: CASSQDREQFF
clone size: -
J gene: TRBJ2-1
D gene: -
V gene: TRBV4-1

CDR3 DNA: TGTGCCAGCAGGGGCTACCTCTACGAGCAGTACTTC
CDR3 protein: CASRGYLYEQYF
clone size: few
J gene: TRBJ2-7
D gene: -
V gene: TRBV2